This paragraph reports one T cell receptor (beta chain). With V trimmed by 7 bases and J by 0 bases, 9 bases remained unmatched. The length of the CDR3 is 16 residues. Germline lookup yields CDR1 LNHDA and CDR2 SQIVND (reference sequence). Using immunoSEQ multiplex PCR, the repertoire was profiled, and TCRdb retains in-frame clones only, with some absent. The sample lists more than 150,000 clones, over 70% occurring once. The sample comes from a study of blood T cell repertoires in COVID-19. Background on the study: Whether acute or convalescent, the COVID-19 samples came from the United States, Italy and Spain. PBMCs, B-cell-depleted T cells, or T cells provided the cDNA or gDNA that made up the material.

Sequencing input: peripheral blood. The TCR comes from a woman aged 55-70 years with acute or convalescent COVID-19. This chain links TRBV19 with TRBJ1-5; the match to TRBD1 covers 7 bases. The chain's CDR3 is CASTIGGQLSNQPQHF. CDR3 coding DNA: TGTGCCAGTACCATCGGGGGACAGCTTAGCAATCAGCCCCAGCATTTT.